These T cell receptor beta chains were read from a single sample in a study of CD8 T cells in ankylosing spondylitis. TCRdb ran MiXCR on the 5' RACE reads and lists one entry per CDR3 protein. The data hold 30,000 to 45,000 distinct CDR3 sequences, with more than 15% observed a single time. The sequenced material came from blood. These receptors all come from a male donor with ankylosing spondylitis or in good health (not recorded which). Each CDR3 is given with its conserved first and last residue. D genes are given only for firm matches. The size of a clone is reported for some rows only, either as once, few or many, or as a class for expanded clones.

CDR3 protein: CASGPGLNIQYF
CDR3 DNA: TGTGCCAGCGGACCAGGCCTAAACATTCAGTACTTC
V gene: TRBV12-3/TRBV12-4
clone size: NA
J gene: TRBJ2-4
D gene: NA

CDR3 protein: CAISESRQTYEQYF
CDR3 DNA: TGTGCCATCAGTGAGAGTCGCCAGACCTACGAGCAGTACTTC
V gene: TRBV10-3
clone size: few
J gene: TRBJ2-7
D gene: NA

CDR3 protein: CASSLEPDSRDTQYF
CDR3 DNA: TGTGCCAGCAGCTTAGAGCCTGATTCCCGGGATACGCAGTATTTT
V gene: TRBV7-6
clone size: few
J gene: TRBJ2-3
D gene: NA

CDR3 protein: CASRTVLAGELFF
CDR3 DNA: TGTGCCAGCAGGACAGTTTTGGCCGGGGAGCTGTTTTTT
V gene: TRBV6-5
clone size: NA
J gene: TRBJ2-2
D gene: NA

CDR3 protein: CASSPPGLALEQFF
CDR3 DNA: TGTGCCAGCAGTCCCCCCGGACTAGCATTAGAGCAGTTCTTC
V gene: TRBV7-2
clone size: once
J gene: TRBJ2-1
D gene: TRBD2

CDR3 protein: CASSPGRGELFF
CDR3 DNA: TGTGCCAGCAGCCCCGGTCGTGGGGAGCTGTTTTTT
V gene: TRBV11-2
clone size: NA
J gene: TRBJ2-2
D gene: NA

CDR3 protein: CASSPRGAAEAFF
CDR3 DNA: TGTGCCAGCAGCCCGAGAGGGGCAGCTGAAGCTTTCTTT
V gene: TRBV7-3
clone size: NA
J gene: TRBJ1-1
D gene: NA

CDR3 protein: CASSLALAGVLSTDTQYF
CDR3 DNA: TGTGCCAGCAGCTTAGCTCTAGCGGGAGTATTGAGCACAGATACGCAGTATTTT
V gene: TRBV11-2
clone size: few
J gene: TRBJ2-3
D gene: TRBD2

CDR3 protein: CASSRTDARDEKLFF
CDR3 DNA: TGTGCCAGCAGTAGGACAGACGCGAGAGACGAAAAACTGTTTTTT
V gene: TRBV9
clone size: few
J gene: TRBJ1-4
D gene: NA

CDR3 protein: CAIGQESQETQYF
CDR3 DNA: TGTGCCATCGGTCAAGAAAGCCAAGAGACCCAGTACTTC
V gene: TRBV10-3
clone size: NA
J gene: TRBJ2-5
D gene: NA

CDR3 protein: CSAREGGRHNEKLFF
CDR3 DNA: TGCAGTGCTAGAGAGGGAGGCAGGCACAATGAAAAACTGTTTTTT
V gene: TRBV20-1
clone size: NA
J gene: TRBJ1-4
D gene: NA

CDR3 protein: CATQAGGRTGELFF
CDR3 DNA: TGTGCCACCCAAGCGGGAGGGCGAACCGGGGAGCTGTTTTTT
V gene: TRBV6-6
clone size: NA
J gene: TRBJ2-2
D gene: TRBD2

CDR3 protein: CAISESSVPNEQFF
CDR3 DNA: TGTGCCATCAGTGAGTCCTCGGTTCCGAATGAGCAGTTCTTC
V gene: TRBV10-3
clone size: NA
J gene: TRBJ2-1
D gene: NA

CDR3 protein: CASSLDGNTEAFF
CDR3 DNA: TGTGCCAGCAGTTTGGACGGAAACACTGAAGCTTTCTTT
V gene: TRBV6-5
clone size: many
J gene: TRBJ1-1
D gene: NA

CDR3 protein: CASSFGQGETQYF
CDR3 DNA: TGTGCCAGCAGTTTCGGCCAGGGAGAGACCCAGTACTTC
V gene: TRBV27
clone size: NA
J gene: TRBJ2-5
D gene: NA

CDR3 protein: CSVVAIAGWETQYF
CDR3 DNA: TGCAGCGTTGTAGCTATAGCTGGGTGGGAGACCCAGTACTTC
V gene: TRBV29-1
clone size: few
J gene: TRBJ2-5
D gene: NA

CDR3 protein: CASSLEGRGTEAFF
CDR3 DNA: TGCGCCAGCAGCTTGGAAGGGCGCGGCACTGAAGCTTTCTTT
V gene: TRBV5-1
clone size: few
J gene: TRBJ1-1
D gene: NA

CDR3 protein: CSVVMPRDNTEAFF
CDR3 DNA: TGCAGCGTTGTTATGCCCCGAGACAACACTGAAGCTTTCTTT
V gene: TRBV29-1
clone size: few
J gene: TRBJ1-1
D gene: NA

CDR3 protein: CASSPPRAATNEKLFF
CDR3 DNA: TGTGCCAGCAGCCCCCCCAGGGCTGCAACTAATGAAAAACTGTTTTTT
V gene: TRBV7-9
clone size: NA
J gene: TRBJ1-4
D gene: NA

CDR3 protein: CASSFGRGPYEQYF
CDR3 DNA: TGCGCCAGCAGTTTTGGCAGGGGGCCCTACGAGCAGTACTTC
V gene: TRBV5-1
clone size: few
J gene: TRBJ2-7
D gene: TRBD1

CDR3 protein: CASSPRTGVSEQFF
CDR3 DNA: TGTGCCAGCAGCCCTCGGACCGGAGTAAGTGAGCAGTTCTTC
V gene: TRBV14
clone size: NA
J gene: TRBJ2-1
D gene: NA

CDR3 protein: CASSSDRAREQYF
CDR3 DNA: TGTGCCAGCAGCTCTGACAGGGCTAGGGAGCAGTACTTC
V gene: TRBV6-6
clone size: few
J gene: TRBJ2-7
D gene: TRBD1

CDR3 protein: CSVLVSGRGQFF
CDR3 DNA: TGCAGCGTCTTAGTCTCGGGCCGTGGGCAGTTCTTC
V gene: TRBV29-1
clone size: NA
J gene: TRBJ2-1
D gene: NA

CDR3 protein: CASSSIYNEQFF
CDR3 DNA: TGTGCCAGCTCCTCCATCTACAATGAGCAGTTCTTC
V gene: TRBV5-4
clone size: few
J gene: TRBJ2-1
D gene: NA

CDR3 protein: CAWGPGGGQFF
CDR3 DNA: TGTGCCTGGGGCCCTGGAGGGGGGCAGTTCTTC
V gene: TRBV30
clone size: NA
J gene: TRBJ2-1
D gene: NA